The entry below gives a single T cell receptor (beta chain) sequence along with its context. This table comes from immunoSEQ multiplex PCR, and its TCRdb copy is limited to in-frame clones, with some not included. The data show fewer than 300,000 clones, around 84% seen once. One Seattle source followed patients from active infection through their disease course. This record comes from a study of blood T cell repertoires in COVID-19. With 0 bases clipped from V and 2 bases from J, the junction kept 2 bases outside the gene matches. Per germline, CDR1 SGHRS and CDR2 YFSETQ. This CDR3 is 15 amino acids long.

The rearrangement uses TRBV5-1 and TRBJ2-3; 8 bases agree with TRBD1. Material: peripheral blood. The origin of this receptor is a human donor with COVID-19, enrolled during active disease. The donor label of this sample is uncertain. CDR3 amino acids: CASSLGTGPTDTQYF. In DNA form, the CDR3 reads TGCGCCAGCAGCTTGGGGACAGGGCCCACAGATACGCAGTATTTT.